The 2 T cell receptor beta chains given below trace back to one sample, sequenced in a study of T cell responses to AZD1222 COVID-19 vaccine. Measured with immunoSEQ multiplex PCR; TCRdb has only the in-frame clones, and not every one. This table holds approximately 120,000 clones, about 89% found once. Sequences were derived from peripheral blood, sampled on day 0 of MenACWY control vaccination. The receptors were sampled from an adult in good health.

The V call is TRBV6-6, the J call TRBJ2-7; 8 nucleotides align to TRBD2. V shed 3 bases and J 7 bases; nucleotides not matched to a gene: 11. The CDR3 is 15 amino acids. Germline CDR1 is MNHNY and CDR2 is SVGAGI (reference sequence). The CDR3 reads CASSYEPAGVREQYF. The DNA of the CDR3 is TGTGCCAGCAGTTATGAACCAGCGGGAGTAAGGGAGCAGTACTTC.

The chain is built from TRBV29-1 and TRBJ1-2, with 7 bases that match TRBD1. The germline gives CDR1 SQVTM, CDR2 ANQGSEA. J gave up 8 bases and V 4 bases, and 1 base lay outside the gene matches. The CDR3 has 10 residues. DNA of the CDR3: TGCAGCGTTGTGGACAGGGGCTACACCTTC. Encoded protein: CSVVDRGYTF.